This T cell receptor beta chain was captured in a study of shared T cell receptors in the human thymus. Germline V CDR1 and CDR2: SEHNR, FQNEAQ (reference sequence). Germline trimming cut 5 bases from V and 6 bases from J; bases unmatched to any gene: 7. The CDR3 contains 14 residues. TCRdb's table, derived via immunoSEQ multiplex PCR, lists solely in-frame clones and lacks some. The sample shows roughly 500,000 clones, roughly 74% of them seen only once. A further study also used this sample, focusing on human thymus T cells. That source adds: Related work found strong thymic repertoire overlap between unrelated individuals.

Material: thymocytes. The sequence came from a boy younger than two with a congenital heart defect. The chain has TRBV7-9 and TRBJ2-7; 10 bases agree with TRBD1. The CDR3 DNA reads as TGTGCCAGCAGCAAGGACAGGGGGGACTTCGAGCAGTACTTC. Amino acid sequence: CASSKDRGDFEQYF. The full variable domain, its missing parts supplied by reference TRBV7-9 and TRBJ2-7, is DTGVSQNPRHKITKRGQNVTFRCDPISEHNRLYWYRQTLGQGPEFLTYFQNEAQLEKSRLLSDRFSAERPKGSFSTLEIQRTEQGDSAMYLCASSKDRGDFEQYFGPGTRLTVT.